This T cell receptor (beta chain) was profiled in a study of beta chain features in type 1 diabetes. General study results and limits: In every one of the four CD4+ subsets, TCRB CDR3s were moderately but significantly shorter in Type 1 diabetes patients. Cells with high TCR expression could be over-represented by cDNA sequencing. More deletions and fewer insertions at VDJ junctions were seen in type 1 diabetes patients. A PCR bias possibly favoring shorter templates would apply equally to patients and controls.

With regard to this clone: Its antigen is unidentified.

TCRB transcripts that were expressed got sequenced, as all of the isolated RNA had been reverse transcribed. The data were produced by immunoSEQ multiplex PCR, yet TCRdb's version contains in-frame clones alone and is incomplete. The sample carries 240,000 or so clones, roughly 20% recorded once. The CDR3 contains 14 residues. Trimming took 2 bases from V and 2 from J, leaving 10 bases between them. Germline-derived CDR1 and CDR2 are GTSNPN and SVGIG (reference sequence). The source material was naive CD4+ T cells from blood. This chain uses TRBV30 with TRBJ1-5; the D gene is possibly TRBD1 (5 bases). This receptor was identified in a woman aged 40-49 years with type 1 diabetes. This chain's CDR3 is CAWSSGYGNQPQHF. Written as DNA, the CDR3 is TGTGCCTGGAGTTCAGGGTACGGCAATCAGCCCCAGCATTTT. Combining the CDR3 with reference TRBV30 and TRBJ1-5 gives the whole variable domain SQTIHQWPATLVQPVGSPLSLECTVEGTSNPNLYWYRQAAGRGLQLLFYSVGIGQISSEVPQNLSASRPQDRQFILSSKKLLLSDSGFYLCAWSSGYGNQPQHFGDGTRLSIL.